Reported below is one TCR beta chain. This entry comes from a study of blood T cell repertoires in COVID-19. Study overall: From the United States, Italy and Spain came samples of acute and convalescent COVID-19.

The repertoire was sequenced with immunoSEQ multiplex PCR; TCRdb's copy has only in-frame clones and lacks some. Here the sample spans around 340,000 clones, over 70% being singletons. V was clipped by 7 bases and J by 8 bases, with 14 bases between them. Germline V gives CDR1 SGHDN, CDR2 FVKESK. CDR3 size: 12 residues. This clonotype originated in a man aged 30 to 39 with active or convalescent COVID-19. V is TRBV14 and J is TRBJ1-2; D unclear. Sequencing used peripheral blood. The CDR3 coding sequence is TGTGCCAGCACCCCAGCGGGGAGAGGCTACACCTTC. This sequence encodes CASTPAGRGYTF. Variable domain in full (rest from reference TRBV14 and TRBJ1-2): EAGVTQFPSHSVIEKGQTVTLRCDPISGHDNLYWYRRVMGKEIKFLLHFVKESKQDESGMPNNRFLAERTGGTYSTLKVQPAELEDSGVYFCASTPAGRGYTFGSGTRLTVV.